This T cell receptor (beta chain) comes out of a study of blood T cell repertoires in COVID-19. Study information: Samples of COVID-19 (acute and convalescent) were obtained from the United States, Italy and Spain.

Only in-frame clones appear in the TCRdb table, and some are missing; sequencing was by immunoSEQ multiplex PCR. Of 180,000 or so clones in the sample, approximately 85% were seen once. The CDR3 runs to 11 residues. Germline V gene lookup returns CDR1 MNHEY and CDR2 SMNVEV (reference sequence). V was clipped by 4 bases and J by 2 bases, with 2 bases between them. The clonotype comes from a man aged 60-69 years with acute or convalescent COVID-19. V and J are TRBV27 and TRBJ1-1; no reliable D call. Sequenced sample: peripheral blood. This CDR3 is CASSSNTEAFF. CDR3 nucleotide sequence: TGTGCCAGCAGTTCTAACACTGAAGCTTTCTTT.